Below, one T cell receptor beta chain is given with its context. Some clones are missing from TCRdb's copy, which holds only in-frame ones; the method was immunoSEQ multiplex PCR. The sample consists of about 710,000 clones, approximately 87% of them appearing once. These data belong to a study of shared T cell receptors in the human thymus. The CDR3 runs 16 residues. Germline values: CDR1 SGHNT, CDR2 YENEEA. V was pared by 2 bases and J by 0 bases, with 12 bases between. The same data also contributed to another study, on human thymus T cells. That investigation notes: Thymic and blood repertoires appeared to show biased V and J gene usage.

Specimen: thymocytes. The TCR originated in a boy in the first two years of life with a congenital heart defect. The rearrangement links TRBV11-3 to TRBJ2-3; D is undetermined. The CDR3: CASSLWSRRSTDTQYF. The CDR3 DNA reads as TGTGCCAGCAGCTTATGGAGTCGGCGCAGCACAGATACGCAGTATTTT.